This is a list of T cell receptor beta chains from one sample in a study of blood T cells in healthy people across ages. Each CDR3 protein is one row after TCRdb ran MiXCR on the 5' RACE reads. The data show around 850,000 distinct CDR3 sequences, with around 36% seen just once and 13% held by the top ten. What was sequenced was blood. The receptors come from a man aged 18 to 30 in good health. Both conserved end residues are part of each CDR3. D genes are given only for firm matches. A row's size may be missing; if present it is once, few, many or a size class.

clone_size: -; v_call: TRBV12-3/TRBV12-4; d_call: -; j_call: TRBJ2-2; cdr3_aa: CASSLRAPSNTGELFF; cdr3_nt: TGTGCCAGCAGTTTAAGGGCACCCTCGAACACCGGGGAGCTGTTTTTT
clone_size: few; v_call: TRBV20-1; d_call: TRBD2; j_call: TRBJ2-3; cdr3_aa: CSARASGIPPSTDTQYF; cdr3_nt: TGCAGTGCTAGGGCTAGCGGGATACCTCCTAGCACAGATACGCAGTATTTT
clone_size: -; v_call: TRBV10-3; d_call: -; j_call: TRBJ1-1; cdr3_aa: CAISPGAKNTEAFF; cdr3_nt: TGTGCCATCAGTCCCGGGGCTAAGAACACTGAAGCTTTCTTT
clone_size: few; v_call: TRBV7-9; d_call: -; j_call: TRBJ2-7; cdr3_aa: CASTEPPRLLDSYEQYF; cdr3_nt: TGTGCCAGCACCGAACCTCCGAGGCTCTTAGACTCCTACGAGCAGTACTTC
clone_size: many; v_call: TRBV12-3/TRBV12-4; d_call: -; j_call: TRBJ1-6; cdr3_aa: CASSLDNSPLHF; cdr3_nt: TGTGCCAGCAGTCTAGATAATTCACCCCTCCACTTT
clone_size: -; v_call: TRBV5-5; d_call: TRBD1; j_call: TRBJ1-1; cdr3_aa: CASSPRTGFTEAFF; cdr3_nt: TGTGCCAGCAGCCCCCGGACAGGGTTCACTGAAGCTTTCTTT
clone_size: -; v_call: TRBV20-1; d_call: TRBD1; j_call: TRBJ1-3; cdr3_aa: CSAGGQGRNTIYF; cdr3_nt: TGCAGTGCTGGGGGACAGGGAAGAAACACCATATATTTT
clone_size: few; v_call: TRBV7-9; d_call: -; j_call: TRBJ1-2; cdr3_aa: CASSLEEGSYTF; cdr3_nt: TGTGCCAGCAGCTTAGAGGAGGGCAGCTACACCTTC
clone_size: few; v_call: TRBV7-2; d_call: -; j_call: TRBJ2-3; cdr3_aa: CASSLVGVAGLADTQYF; cdr3_nt: TGTGCCAGCAGCTTAGTAGGAGTCGCGGGTTTGGCAGATACGCAGTATTTT
clone_size: few; v_call: TRBV20-1; d_call: -; j_call: TRBJ1-1; cdr3_aa: CSAVDGATEAFF; cdr3_nt: TGCAGTGCCGTGGACGGGGCCACTGAAGCTTTCTTT
clone_size: -; v_call: TRBV7-2; d_call: -; j_call: TRBJ1-1; cdr3_aa: CASSLASGARMNTEAFF; cdr3_nt: TGTGCCAGCAGCTTAGCCAGCGGGGCTCGCATGAACACTGAAGCTTTCTTT
clone_size: -; v_call: TRBV11-2; d_call: -; j_call: TRBJ2-1; cdr3_aa: CASSLPLISHNEQFF; cdr3_nt: TGTGCCAGCAGCTTACCACTGATATCCCACAATGAGCAGTTCTTC
clone_size: -; v_call: TRBV6-2/TRBV6-3; d_call: TRBD1; j_call: TRBJ1-5; cdr3_aa: CASSPHNGQVDGNQPQHF; cdr3_nt: TGTGCCAGCAGCCCCCACAACGGACAGGTCGATGGCAATCAGCCCCAGCATTTT
clone_size: -; v_call: TRBV12-3/TRBV12-4; d_call: TRBD2; j_call: TRBJ2-7; cdr3_aa: CASSLAGVYNEQYF; cdr3_nt: TGTGCCAGCAGTCTAGCGGGGGTCTACAATGAGCAGTACTTC
clone_size: -; v_call: TRBV18; d_call: -; j_call: TRBJ1-2; cdr3_aa: CASSPGPFNYGYTF; cdr3_nt: TGTGCCAGCTCACCGGGACCGTTTAACTATGGCTACACCTTC
clone_size: few; v_call: TRBV4-1; d_call: TRBD2; j_call: TRBJ2-1; cdr3_aa: CASSQDVASGHNEQFF; cdr3_nt: TGCGCCAGCAGCCAAGATGTCGCTAGCGGACACAATGAGCAGTTCTTC
clone_size: -; v_call: TRBV3-1; d_call: -; j_call: TRBJ2-1; cdr3_aa: CASSNSGEQFF; cdr3_nt: TGTGCCAGCAGCAATAGCGGTGAGCAGTTCTTC
clone_size: -; v_call: TRBV28; d_call: -; j_call: TRBJ1-2; cdr3_aa: CASRGPKVRGYTF; cdr3_nt: TGTGCCAGCAGGGGGCCAAAGGTCCGTGGCTACACCTTC
clone_size: -; v_call: TRBV11-2; d_call: -; j_call: TRBJ2-7; cdr3_aa: CASSAVVPYEQYF; cdr3_nt: TGTGCCAGCAGCGCGGTCGTCCCCTACGAGCAGTACTTC
clone_size: -; v_call: TRBV12-3/TRBV12-4; d_call: TRBD1; j_call: TRBJ2-2; cdr3_aa: CASSLALGDRDGTGELFF; cdr3_nt: TGTGCCAGCAGTTTAGCGCTAGGGGACAGGGATGGCACCGGGGAGCTGTTTTTT
clone_size: -; v_call: TRBV18; d_call: -; j_call: TRBJ2-3; cdr3_aa: CASSHALSGAIDTQYF; cdr3_nt: TGTGCCAGCTCCCATGCCTTATCGGGAGCTATAGATACGCAGTATTTT
clone_size: -; v_call: TRBV30; d_call: -; j_call: TRBJ2-6; cdr3_aa: CAWTVSGANVLTF; cdr3_nt: TGTGCCTGGACGGTATCTGGGGCCAACGTCCTGACTTTC
clone_size: many; v_call: TRBV7-2; d_call: -; j_call: TRBJ1-2; cdr3_aa: CASSLDVSNYGYTF; cdr3_nt: TGTGCCAGCAGCTTAGATGTATCTAACTATGGCTACACCTTC
clone_size: -; v_call: TRBV29-1; d_call: -; j_call: TRBJ1-2; cdr3_aa: CSATRQGNYGYTF; cdr3_nt: TGCAGCGCTACAAGGCAGGGGAACTATGGCTACACCTTC
clone_size: many; v_call: TRBV6-5; d_call: TRBD2; j_call: TRBJ2-1; cdr3_aa: CASSYSIAGGTRGDEQFF; cdr3_nt: TGTGCCAGCAGTTACTCGATAGCAGGTGGGACTAGAGGCGATGAGCAGTTCTTC
clone_size: few; v_call: TRBV6-6; d_call: TRBD2; j_call: TRBJ2-5; cdr3_aa: CASSYLAGNQETQYF; cdr3_nt: TGTGCCAGCAGTTACCTAGCGGGGAACCAAGAGACCCAGTACTTC
clone_size: -; v_call: TRBV6-1; d_call: -; j_call: TRBJ2-7; cdr3_aa: CASSERPTPYEQYF; cdr3_nt: TGTGCCAGCAGTGAACGGCCGACCCCCTACGAGCAGTACTTC
clone_size: many; v_call: TRBV20-1; d_call: TRBD2; j_call: TRBJ2-1; cdr3_aa: CSASSRLAGGNEQFF; cdr3_nt: TGCAGTGCTAGCTCAAGACTAGCGGGGGGCAATGAGCAGTTCTTC
clone_size: -; v_call: TRBV18; d_call: -; j_call: TRBJ1-1; cdr3_aa: CASPPPGVGTEAFF; cdr3_nt: TGTGCCAGCCCACCACCGGGGGTGGGCACTGAAGCTTTCTTT
clone_size: many; v_call: TRBV27; d_call: -; j_call: TRBJ1-5; cdr3_aa: CASGLGQPQHF; cdr3_nt: TGTGCCAGCGGACTGGGTCAGCCCCAGCATTTT
clone_size: few; v_call: TRBV4-2; d_call: -; j_call: TRBJ1-6; cdr3_aa: CASRGTNSPLHF; cdr3_nt: TGTGCCAGCAGGGGGACAAATTCACCCCTCCACTTT
clone_size: few; v_call: TRBV19; d_call: -; j_call: TRBJ2-3; cdr3_aa: CASSRTVTSTDTQYF; cdr3_nt: TGTGCCAGTAGTAGGACGGTGACTAGCACAGATACGCAGTATTTT
clone_size: -; v_call: TRBV20-1; d_call: -; j_call: TRBJ1-1; cdr3_aa: CSARGLGIAEAFF; cdr3_nt: TGCAGTGCTAGGGGCCTAGGGATCGCGGAAGCTTTCTTT
clone_size: -; v_call: TRBV6-6; d_call: -; j_call: TRBJ1-5; cdr3_aa: CASSPGRGVQPQHF; cdr3_nt: TGTGCCAGCAGCCCAGGCCGGGGGGTACAGCCCCAGCATTTT
clone_size: few; v_call: TRBV12-3/TRBV12-4; d_call: -; j_call: TRBJ1-1; cdr3_aa: CAIHLAGDDTEAFF; cdr3_nt: TGTGCCATCCACCTGGCGGGGGACGACACTGAAGCTTTCTTT
clone_size: -; v_call: TRBV7-8; d_call: -; j_call: TRBJ1-2; cdr3_aa: CASSLFTNPYGYTF; cdr3_nt: TGTGCCAGCAGCTTATTTACGAACCCCTATGGCTACACCTTC
clone_size: -; v_call: TRBV5-1; d_call: -; j_call: TRBJ2-5; cdr3_aa: CASSQGLGGFLGETQYF; cdr3_nt: TGCGCCAGCAGCCAAGGTCTCGGGGGATTTTTGGGAGAGACCCAGTACTTC
clone_size: -; v_call: TRBV6-5; d_call: -; j_call: TRBJ1-1; cdr3_aa: CASGYSASTEAFF; cdr3_nt: TGTGCCAGCGGTTACTCAGCCAGCACTGAAGCTTTCTTT
clone_size: many; v_call: TRBV5-1; d_call: -; j_call: TRBJ1-4; cdr3_aa: CASRPTGIPNEKLFF; cdr3_nt: TGCGCCAGCAGGCCTACCGGGATTCCTAATGAAAAACTGTTTTTT
clone_size: few; v_call: TRBV7-3; d_call: TRBD2; j_call: TRBJ2-3; cdr3_aa: CASSSSGGYASTDTQYF; cdr3_nt: TGTGCCAGCAGCTCTAGCGGGGGGTACGCTAGCACAGATACGCAGTATTTT
clone_size: -; v_call: TRBV24-1; d_call: -; j_call: TRBJ2-1; cdr3_aa: CATSDPTGTAINEQFF; cdr3_nt: TGTGCCACCAGTGATCCCACAGGGACGGCAATCAATGAGCAGTTCTTC
clone_size: -; v_call: TRBV3-1; d_call: -; j_call: TRBJ2-1; cdr3_aa: CASSQDAGSHNEQFF; cdr3_nt: TGTGCCAGCAGCCAAGACGCGGGGTCTCACAATGAGCAGTTCTTC
clone_size: -; v_call: TRBV12-3/TRBV12-4; d_call: -; j_call: TRBJ1-2; cdr3_aa: CASSPRTGIPTNYGYTF; cdr3_nt: TGTGCCAGCAGTCCCCGGACCGGGATCCCTACAAACTATGGCTACACCTTC
clone_size: -; v_call: TRBV12-3/TRBV12-4; d_call: -; j_call: TRBJ1-5; cdr3_aa: CASSFGSEPQHF; cdr3_nt: TGTGCCAGCAGTTTCGGGTCCGAGCCCCAGCATTTT
clone_size: -; v_call: TRBV6-1; d_call: -; j_call: TRBJ2-2; cdr3_aa: CASSLFRQPLGSTGELFF; cdr3_nt: TGTGCCAGCAGTCTCTTCCGACAGCCCCTGGGGAGCACCGGGGAGCTGTTTTTT
clone_size: few; v_call: TRBV29-1; d_call: -; j_call: TRBJ2-2; cdr3_aa: CSVEEAGGELFF; cdr3_nt: TGCAGCGTTGAAGAGGCGGGAGGGGAGCTGTTTTTT
clone_size: few; v_call: TRBV4-3; d_call: TRBD2; j_call: TRBJ2-3; cdr3_aa: CASSQDLAGVFMNTQYF; cdr3_nt: TGCGCCAGCAGCCAAGACTTAGCGGGGGTTTTCATGAATACGCAGTATTTT
clone_size: -; v_call: TRBV12-3/TRBV12-4; d_call: -; j_call: TRBJ1-5; cdr3_aa: CASSPRQVNQPQHF; cdr3_nt: TGTGCCAGCAGCCCTAGACAGGTCAATCAGCCCCAGCATTTT
clone_size: -; v_call: TRBV7-2; d_call: -; j_call: TRBJ1-5; cdr3_aa: CASSLGGGANVKGSNQPQHF; cdr3_nt: TGTGCCAGCAGCTTAGGGGGGGGGGCGAATGTTAAGGGGAGCAATCAGCCCCAGCATTTT
clone_size: few; v_call: TRBV7-2; d_call: -; j_call: TRBJ2-1; cdr3_aa: CASSPAGSLPNEQFF; cdr3_nt: TGTGCCAGCAGCCCGGCGGGGTCTCTCCCCAATGAGCAGTTCTTC
clone_size: many; v_call: TRBV6-2/TRBV6-3; d_call: TRBD2; j_call: TRBJ2-1; cdr3_aa: CASSYSPSGGYNEQFF; cdr3_nt: TGTGCCAGCAGTTACTCCCCTAGCGGGGGGTACAATGAGCAGTTCTTC
clone_size: -; v_call: TRBV4-1; d_call: -; j_call: TRBJ1-5; cdr3_aa: CASSQDSLGLQPQHF; cdr3_nt: TGCGCCAGCAGCCAAGATAGTCTAGGGTTACAGCCCCAGCATTTT
clone_size: few; v_call: TRBV29-1; d_call: -; j_call: TRBJ1-2; cdr3_aa: CSGRNPNYGYTF; cdr3_nt: TGCAGCGGGAGAAACCCTAACTATGGCTACACCTTC
clone_size: few; v_call: TRBV12-3/TRBV12-4; d_call: -; j_call: TRBJ1-5; cdr3_aa: CASSAGRNQPQHF; cdr3_nt: TGTGCCAGCTCGGCGGGGAGGAATCAGCCCCAGCATTTT
clone_size: few; v_call: TRBV20-1; d_call: -; j_call: TRBJ1-4; cdr3_aa: CSARTGPNEKLFF; cdr3_nt: TGCAGTGCTAGAACGGGACCTAATGAAAAACTGTTTTTT
clone_size: -; v_call: TRBV28; d_call: TRBD2; j_call: TRBJ2-3; cdr3_aa: CASSSLKRGPTDTQYF; cdr3_nt: TGTGCCAGCAGTAGTTTGAAGCGGGGGCCCACAGATACGCAGTATTTT
clone_size: -; v_call: TRBV11-3; d_call: -; j_call: TRBJ2-3; cdr3_aa: CASSAGTLMTTDTQYF; cdr3_nt: TGTGCCAGCAGCGCGGGCACGTTGATGACCACAGATACGCAGTATTTT
clone_size: -; v_call: TRBV7-3; d_call: -; j_call: TRBJ2-1; cdr3_aa: CASSFPGFGYEQFF; cdr3_nt: TGTGCCAGCAGCTTCCCCGGGTTCGGCTACGAGCAGTTCTTC
clone_size: few; v_call: TRBV20-1; d_call: -; j_call: TRBJ2-5; cdr3_aa: CSATGPAAETQYF; cdr3_nt: TGCAGTGCCACCGGACCCGCAGCAGAGACCCAGTACTTC